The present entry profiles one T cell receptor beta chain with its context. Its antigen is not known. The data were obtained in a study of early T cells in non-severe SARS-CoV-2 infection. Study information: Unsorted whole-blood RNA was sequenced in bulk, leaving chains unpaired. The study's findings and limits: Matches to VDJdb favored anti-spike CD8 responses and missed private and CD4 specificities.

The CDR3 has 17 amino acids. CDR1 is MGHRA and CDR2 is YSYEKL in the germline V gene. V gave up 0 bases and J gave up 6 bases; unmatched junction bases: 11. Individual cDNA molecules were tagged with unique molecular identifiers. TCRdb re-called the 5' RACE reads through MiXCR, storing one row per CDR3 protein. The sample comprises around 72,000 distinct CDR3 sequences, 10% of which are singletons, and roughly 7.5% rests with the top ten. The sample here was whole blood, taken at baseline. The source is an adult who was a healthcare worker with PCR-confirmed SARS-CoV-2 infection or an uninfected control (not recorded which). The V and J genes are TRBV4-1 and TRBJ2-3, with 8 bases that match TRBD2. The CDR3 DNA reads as TGCGCCAGCAGCCAAGATACAGGGCGGGGGGTTCAGGATACGCAGTATTTT. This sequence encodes CASSQDTGRGVQDTQYF.